This TCR beta chain stems from a study of shared clonotypes between healthy human individuals. Donors comprised healthy HIV-negative adults lacking recent acute infections or vaccinations. About this clone itself: Its cognate antigen is unknown. Other DNA sequences in this specimen translate into the identical CDR3.

Study results and caveats: When naive CD4 clonotypes were compared across four donors, around 5% were shared. Clonotype sharing among donors likely depends on sequencing depth. In this cohort, only blood was sampled, and tissue repertoires likely differ.

The protocol was immunoSEQ multiplex PCR, while the TCRdb copy is restricted to in-frame clones and leaves out a portion. The table lists some 2,000,000 clones, over 85% of them singletons. The CDR3 has 15 amino acids. After removal of 0 bases from V and 4 bases from J, the junction contained 1 base not matched to a gene. Germline V lookup: CDR1 SGHTA, CDR2 FQGNSA. The V call is TRBV7-2, the J call TRBJ2-7; 12 bases fit TRBD2. The source of this sequence is a man between 18 and 29 years old in good health. The material sequenced was naive CD4+ T cells sorted from blood. The sample's subset: CD45RA+ positively selected. The CDR3 coding sequence is TGTGCCAGCAGCTTAGCCGGGACTAGCGGGTACGAGCAGTACTTC. This sequence encodes CASSLAGTSGYEQYF. The variable domain in full, completed from reference TRBV7-2 and TRBJ2-7, reads GAGVSQSPSNKVTEKGKDVELRCDPISGHTALYWYRQSLGQGLEFLIYFQGNSAPDKSGLPSDRFSAERTGGSVSTLTIQRTQQEDSAVYLCASSLAGTSGYEQYFGPGTRLTVT.